This T cell receptor beta chain was found in a study of blood T cell repertoires in COVID-19. Study information: Sites across the United States, Italy and Spain contributed samples from acute and convalescent COVID-19.

The CDR3 runs 13 residues. V was pared by 9 bases and J by 6 bases, with 10 bases of the junction left unmatched. Germline-derived CDR1 and CDR2 are LNHDA and SQIVND (reference sequence). Study processing details: Estimation of nucleated cell counts was performed using reference gene primer amplification. Profiled with immunoSEQ multiplex PCR; TCRdb holds only in-frame clones, not every one. Clone size and the V and J calls come from that table; the DNA yielded D and trimming. The sample shows about 240,000 clones, 82% of them seen only once. This chain uses TRBV19 with TRBJ2-7; 8 nucleotides line up with TRBD1. This clonotype was sampled from a woman aged 70 to 79 with acute or convalescent COVID-19. What was sequenced was peripheral blood. The CDR3 DNA reads TGTGCCAGCAACGACAGGGGTGAAGGCGAGCAGTACTTC. This sequence encodes CASNDRGEGEQYF.